Listed below are T cell receptor beta chains from one sample, sequenced in a study of cytomegalovirus exposure and HLA in healthy donors. Profiled with immunoSEQ multiplex PCR; TCRdb holds only in-frame clones, not every one. The sample yields 60,000 to 70,000 clones, under 85% seen once. Sequenced input: PBMCs. These receptors were obtained from a male donor in good health and CMV-seropositive. Each CDR3 is given with its conserved first and last residue. Each record gives: V gene, J gene, clone size, CDR3 protein. Rows give clone size only sometimes, using once, few, many, or a class for an expanded clone.

V: TRBV7-8
J: TRBJ2-7
size: -
CDR3: CASSPGTSGYEQYF

V: TRBV11-2
J: TRBJ1-5
size: -
CDR3: CASSLGQGSFQPQHF

V: TRBV13
J: TRBJ1-3
size: -
CDR3: CASSIHRLAGNTIYF

V: TRBV7-3
J: TRBJ2-3
size: -
CDR3: CASSLSGPDTQYF

V: TRBV18
J: TRBJ2-7
size: -
CDR3: CASSPRSEGEQYF

V: TRBV9
J: TRBJ2-2
size: once
CDR3: CASSAEPDIVNTGELFF

V: TRBV28
J: TRBJ1-5
size: -
CDR3: CAIQRLGSGTVSNQPQHF

V: TRBV27
J: TRBJ1-2
size: -
CDR3: CASSAPGQGVYGYTF

V: TRBV13
J: TRBJ1-1
size: -
CDR3: CASSSPGWNTEAFF

V: TRBV2
J: TRBJ2-3
size: -
CDR3: CASSERTSGSYTDTQYF

V: TRBV7-3
J: TRBJ2-7
size: few
CDR3: CASIGTSAYEQYF

V: TRBV15
J: TRBJ2-2
size: -
CDR3: CATSSSGTFANTGELFF

V: TRBV7-9
J: TRBJ2-1
size: -
CDR3: CASSNPSATSYNEQFF

V: TRBV5-6
J: TRBJ1-2
size: few
CDR3: CASKLRRDRGKGGYTF

V: TRBV4-2
J: TRBJ2-1
size: -
CDR3: CASSQVSQGSYNEQFF

V: TRBV29-1
J: TRBJ2-1
size: -
CDR3: CSVSGQHNEQFF

V: TRBV30
J: TRBJ2-1
size: -
CDR3: CAWSVQWGGGTYNEQFF

V: TRBV10-2
J: TRBJ2-3
size: once
CDR3: CASSEPVLSTDTQYF

V: TRBV7-6
J: TRBJ1-4
size: -
CDR3: CASSLYPGKLFF

V: TRBV7-2
J: TRBJ1-4
size: many
CDR3: CASRTGTGDEKLFF

V: TRBV6-5
J: TRBJ2-3
size: -
CDR3: CATGGTDTQYF

V: TRBV6-1
J: TRBJ2-1
size: -
CDR3: CASLGGYNEQFF

V: TRBV7-9
J: TRBJ2-1
size: -
CDR3: CASRPGQGSYNEQFF

V: TRBV9
J: TRBJ1-5
size: -
CDR3: CASGDSRSNQPQHF

V: TRBV4-2
J: TRBJ2-7
size: -
CDR3: CASSPNSGTGASYEQYF

V: TRBV10-2
J: TRBJ1-2
size: -
CDR3: CASSGTGDYGYTF

V: TRBV18
J: TRBJ1-1
size: -
CDR3: CASSPNRGLGRTEAFF

V: TRBV19
J: TRBJ2-5
size: -
CDR3: CASSAWDSQETQYF

V: TRBV6-1
J: TRBJ1-2
size: -
CDR3: CASSSTGNYGYTF

V: TRBV11-2
J: TRBJ2-1
size: -
CDR3: CASSRGGLRYNEQFF

V: TRBV6-5
J: TRBJ2-1
size: -
CDR3: CASSRLRYNEQFF

V: TRBV29-1
J: -
size: -
CDR3: CVLSTGGDEQYF

V: TRBV5-6
J: TRBJ2-7
size: -
CDR3: CASSSEGRIYEQYF

V: TRBV19
J: TRBJ2-5
size: -
CDR3: CASSSGGRFGTQYF

V: TRBV7-2
J: TRBJ2-5
size: -
CDR3: CASSLTTSEETQYF

V: TRBV28
J: TRBJ1-3
size: few
CDR3: CASSQQPTGTGNTIYF

V: TRBV28
J: TRBJ2-5
size: -
CDR3: CASNAGVEEETQYF

V: TRBV19
J: TRBJ1-2
size: -
CDR3: CASSPSGGSNGYTF

V: TRBV9
J: TRBJ1-2
size: -
CDR3: CASSLAGQAHRHGYTF

V: TRBV28
J: TRBJ1-5
size: -
CDR3: CASSLIRGSWQPQHF